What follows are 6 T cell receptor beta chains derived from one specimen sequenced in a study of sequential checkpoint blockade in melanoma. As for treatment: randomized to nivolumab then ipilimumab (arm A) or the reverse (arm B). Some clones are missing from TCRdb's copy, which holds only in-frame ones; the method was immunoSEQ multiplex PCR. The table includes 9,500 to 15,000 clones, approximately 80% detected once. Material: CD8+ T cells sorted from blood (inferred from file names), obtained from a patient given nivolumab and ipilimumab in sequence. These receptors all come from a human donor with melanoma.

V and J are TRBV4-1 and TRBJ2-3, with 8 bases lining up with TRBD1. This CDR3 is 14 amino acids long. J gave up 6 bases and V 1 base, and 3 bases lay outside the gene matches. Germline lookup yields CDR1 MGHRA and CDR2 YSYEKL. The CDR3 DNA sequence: TGCGCCAGCAGCCAAGGGACAGGGTCGGATACGCAGTATTTT. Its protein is CASSQGTGSDTQYF.

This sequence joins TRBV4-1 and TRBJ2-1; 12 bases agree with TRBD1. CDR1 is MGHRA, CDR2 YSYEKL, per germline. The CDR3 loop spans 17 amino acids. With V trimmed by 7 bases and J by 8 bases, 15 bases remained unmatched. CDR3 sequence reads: CASTLNPGQGAEYEQFF. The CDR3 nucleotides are TGCGCCAGCACCCTAAACCCGGGACAGGGGGCGGAGTATGAGCAGTTCTTC.

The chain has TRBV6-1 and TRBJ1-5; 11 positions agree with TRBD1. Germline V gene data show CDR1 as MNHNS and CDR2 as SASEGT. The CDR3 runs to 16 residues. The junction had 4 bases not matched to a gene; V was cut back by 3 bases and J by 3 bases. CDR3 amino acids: CASSEWTGGPNQPQHF. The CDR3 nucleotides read TGTGCCAGCAGTGAGTGGACAGGGGGCCCCAATCAGCCCCAGCATTTT.

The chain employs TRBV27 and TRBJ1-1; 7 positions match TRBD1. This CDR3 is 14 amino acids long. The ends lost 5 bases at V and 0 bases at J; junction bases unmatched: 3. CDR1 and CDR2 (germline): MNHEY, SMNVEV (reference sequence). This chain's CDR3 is CASSPTGVNTEAFF. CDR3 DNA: TGTGCCAGCAGTCCCACAGGGGTGAACACTGAAGCTTTCTTT.

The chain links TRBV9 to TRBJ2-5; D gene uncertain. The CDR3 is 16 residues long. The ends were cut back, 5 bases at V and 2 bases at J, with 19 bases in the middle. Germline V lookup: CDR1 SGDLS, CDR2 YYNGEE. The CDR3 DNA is TGTGCCAGCAGTGCCCCCCAAGTGGGCCCTCAAGAGACCCAGTACTTC. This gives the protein CASSAPQVGPQETQYF.

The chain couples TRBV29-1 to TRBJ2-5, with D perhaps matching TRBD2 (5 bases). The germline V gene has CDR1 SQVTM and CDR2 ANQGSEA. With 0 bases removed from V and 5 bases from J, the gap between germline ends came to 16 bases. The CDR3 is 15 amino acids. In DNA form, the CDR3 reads TGCAGCGTTGAAGAAGGGCTAGCTGGCCCGGAGACCCAGTACTTC. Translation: CSVEEGLAGPETQYF.